Listed here are 13 T cell receptor beta chains from one sample, sequenced in a study of pediatric ulcerative colitis. Repertoires were generated with immunoSEQ multiplex PCR, while TCRdb's copy carries only in-frame clones and drops some. The sample holds roughly 60,000 clones, around 86% seen once. The sequenced material came from blood. These receptors originate from a boy aged 5-17 years who was a control in a study of pediatric ulcerative colitis.

This chain joins TRBV2 and TRBJ2-3, with 8 bases that match TRBD1. Germline CDR1 reads SNHLY; CDR2 reads FYNNEI. CDR3 length: 13 residues. V lost 8 bases, J lost 1 base, and 2 bases stayed unmatched. CDR3 residues: CASSGQGTDTQYF. CDR3 DNA sequence: TGTGCCAGCTCGGGACAGGGCACAGATACGCAGTATTTT.

CDR3 amino acids: CASSFYRLGAWNYEQYF. CDR3 coding DNA: TGTGCCAGCAGTTTTTACCGCTTGGGAGCCTGGAACTACGAGCAGTACTTC. V gene TRBV28 combines with J gene TRBJ2-7; a possible D gene is TRBD2 (5 bases). Germline loops: CDR1 MDHEN, CDR2 SYDVKM. The CDR3 extends over 17 amino acids. The V end lost 3 bases, the J end lost 3 bases, and 21 bases lay between the germline ends.

V usage is TRBV7-8 and J usage is TRBJ2-7; TRBD1 matches at 8 bases. The junction had 13 bases not matched to a gene; V was cut back by 6 bases and J by 3 bases. The CDR3 is 16 amino acids. Germline loops: CDR1 SGHVS, CDR2 FQNEAQ. The DNA for the CDR3 is TGTGCCAGCAGGCAACGATGGACAGGGAATGACTACGAGCAGTACTTC. Its translation is CASRQRWTGNDYEQYF.

The chain has TRBV21-1 and TRBJ2-1; the table's D call of TRBD2 was not tested on the DNA. TRBV21-1 is a pseudogene. The CDR3 spans 20 residues. The CDR3 sequence is CASSKALLPTSGSSYNEQFF. Here the CDR3 DNA reads TGTGCCAGCAGCAAAGCCCTACTCCCTACTAGCGGAAGCTCCTACAATGAGCAGTTCTTC.

DNA for the CDR3: TGTGCCTGGAGTTCAGGGAGTGAAAAACTGTTTTTT. Protein sequence: CAWSSGSEKLFF. V usage is TRBV30 and J usage is TRBJ1-4, with TRBD1 as a possible D gene (5 bases). The ends were cut back, 2 bases at V and 7 bases at J, with 8 bases in the middle. CDR1 GTSNPN and CDR2 SVGIG come from the germline V gene (reference sequence). The CDR3 length is 12 residues. The variable domain in full, completed from reference TRBV30 and TRBJ1-4, reads SQTIHQWPATLVQPVGSPLSLECTVEGTSNPNLYWYRQAAGRGLQLLFYSVGIGQISSEVPQNLSASRPQDRQFILSSKKLLLSDSGFYLCAWSSGSEKLFFGSGTQLSVL.

This chain uses TRBV9 with TRBJ2-5, with 9 bases lining up with TRBD2. This CDR3 is 16 amino acids long. The ends lost 4 bases at V and 5 bases at J; junction bases unmatched: 12. In germline, CDR1 is SGDLS, CDR2 YYNGEE. CDR3 protein: CASSPPGVAGEETQYF. DNA of the CDR3: TGTGCCAGCAGCCCTCCCGGGGTAGCGGGAGAGGAGACCCAGTACTTC.

This chain joins TRBV13 and TRBJ2-7, with a tentative D call TRBD1 (6 bases). The germline V gene encodes CDR1 PRHDT and CDR2 FYEKMQ (reference sequence). Trimming pared 5 bases from V and 1 base from J, leaving 18 bases between. The length of the CDR3 is 16 residues. The CDR3: CASSPGVGDRSYEQYF. The CDR3 nucleotides read TGTGCCAGCAGCCCAGGGGTAGGGGATCGGTCCTACGAGCAGTACTTC.

The chain has TRBV19 and TRBJ2-3; 12 positions match TRBD2. J lost 0 bases, V lost 5 bases, and 6 bases had no gene match. CDR1 and CDR2 from the germline V gene are LNHDA and SQIVND (reference sequence). This CDR3 region has 17 residues. CDR3 bases: TGTGCCAGTAGTCCGCGGACTAGCGGGACTAGCACAGATACGCAGTATTTT. This sequence encodes CASSPRTSGTSTDTQYF.

The chain combines TRBV11-2 with TRBJ2-7, with TRBD2 as a possible D gene (7 bases). Germline loops: CDR1 SGHAT, CDR2 FQNNGV. This CDR3 is 14 amino acids long. V shed 6 bases and J shed 3 bases, with 15 bases lying between them. This CDR3 is CASRTMGGLYEQYF. CDR3 nucleotide sequence: TGTGCCAGCAGAACGATGGGGGGGCTCTACGAGCAGTACTTC.

This rearrangement joins TRBV28 to TRBJ2-7, with 7 nucleotides matching TRBD1. The CDR3 sequence is 12 residues long. The junction had 3 bases not matched to a gene; V was cut back by 8 bases and J by 2 bases. The V gene's germline CDR1 is MDHEN and CDR2 SYDVKM. Here the CDR3 reads CASGTATYEQYF. The CDR3 bases are TGTGCCAGCGGGACAGCCACCTACGAGCAGTACTTC.

This chain connects TRBV9 to TRBJ1-6; 7 nucleotides line up with TRBD1. The length of the CDR3 is 15 residues. V lost 4 bases to trimming and J lost 7 bases; unmatched junction nucleotides: 8. Germline V gene data show CDR1 as SGDLS and CDR2 as YYNGEE. The CDR3 is CASSSEDRLNSPLHF. DNA of the CDR3: TGTGCCAGCAGCTCGGAGGACAGGTTGAATTCACCCCTCCACTTT.

The rearrangement links TRBV5-6 to TRBJ2-7; D is ambiguous. Germline CDR1 reads SGHDT; CDR2 reads YYEEEE. V was pared by 0 bases and J by 5 bases, with 9 bases between. The CDR3 sequence is 13 residues long. CDR3 sequence: CASSLGSPDEQYF. The CDR3 DNA reads as TGTGCCAGCAGCTTGGGAAGCCCTGACGAGCAGTACTTC.

The chain links TRBV6-6 to TRBJ2-2, with D unresolved. This CDR3 region has 16 residues. Germline V CDR1 and CDR2: MNHNY, SVGAGI (reference sequence). V was shortened by 5 bases and J by 5 bases, with 18 bases between the two germline ends. CDR3 sequence: CASSPPVSAPTGELFF. CDR3 nucleotides: TGTGCCAGCAGTCCTCCCGTCAGCGCCCCAACCGGGGAGCTGTTTTTT.